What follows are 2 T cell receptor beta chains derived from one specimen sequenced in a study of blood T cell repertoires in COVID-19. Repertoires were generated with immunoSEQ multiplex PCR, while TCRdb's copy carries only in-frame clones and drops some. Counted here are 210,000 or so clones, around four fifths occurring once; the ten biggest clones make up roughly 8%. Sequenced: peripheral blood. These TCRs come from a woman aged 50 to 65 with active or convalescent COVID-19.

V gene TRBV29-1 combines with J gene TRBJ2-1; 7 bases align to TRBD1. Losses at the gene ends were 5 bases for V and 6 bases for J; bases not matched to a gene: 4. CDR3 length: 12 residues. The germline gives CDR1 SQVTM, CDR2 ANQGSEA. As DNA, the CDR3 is TGCAGCGTTCCTTCAGGGGGCAATGAGCAGTTCTTC. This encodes CSVPSGGNEQFF.

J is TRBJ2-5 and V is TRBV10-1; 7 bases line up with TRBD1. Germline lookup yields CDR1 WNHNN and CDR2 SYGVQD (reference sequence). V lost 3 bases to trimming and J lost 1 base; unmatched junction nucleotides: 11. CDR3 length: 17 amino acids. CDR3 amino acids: CASSDPPRGGSQETQYF. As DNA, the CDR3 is TGCGCCAGCAGTGACCCGCCTAGAGGGGGCAGCCAAGAGACCCAGTACTTC.